This T cell receptor beta chain emerged from a study of blood T cell repertoires in COVID-19. Study background: In each case, the material was cDNA or gDNA derived from T cells, B-cell-depleted T cells, or PBMCs.

Germline V CDR1 and CDR2: MNHEY, SVGAGI. Trimming removed 5 bases from V and 7 bases from J, with 15 bases in between. This CDR3 is 14 amino acids long. Data came from immunoSEQ multiplex PCR; TCRdb stores just in-frame clones and leaves some out. The profile shows a few hundred thousand clones, over 75% of them singletons. Participants' reported clinical history set cohort assignment. This receptor was obtained from a woman aged 18-30 years who had recovered from COVID-19. The gene calls are TRBV6-5 and TRBJ1-5; D is perhaps TRBD1 (6 bases). The material sequenced was PBMCs or T cells enriched from blood (not recorded which). DNA for the CDR3: TGTGCCAGCAGTAAACAGGGAGGGGGGCAGCCCCAGCATTTT. Protein sequence: CASSKQGGGQPQHF.